This T cell receptor beta chain was captured by sequencing in a study of shared clonotypes between healthy human individuals (TCRdb year 2020). Broadly, across the study: The cohort included three men and two women between 18 and 49 years of age. To estimate repertoire size and how much clonotype sharing occurs between individuals, the study deeply sequenced the blood TCR repertoires of five healthy adults. To increase sequencing depth and limit assay-specific biases, different laboratories used diverse techniques to prepare libraries and sequence TCR repertoires. Per donor, three plates each were used for CD4 naive and CD4 memory, two for CD8 naive, and one for CD8 memory. Each donor's leukapheresis produced roughly between roughly 0.85 and 9.5 billion PBMCs. The research as a whole found: About 5% of naive CD4, 3.5% of naive CD8, 2.3% of memory CD4, and approximately 0.4% of memory CD8 clonotypes were shared across several donors. Compared with non-shared clonotypes, clonotypes shared by all four sorted-subset donors had higher generation probabilities. Sampling was restricted to blood, and TCR repertoires in tissue are likely to differ from TCR repertoires in blood. Incomplete sequencing was indicated by rarefaction of sorted-subset datasets, despite the large sequencing depth. Pairwise subsampling indicated that sequencing depth was expected to affect the degree of clonotype sharing among donors. Because the study included only a small number of donors, the genetic and exposure-history diversity represented was limited. Naive subsets generally had larger estimated clonotype richness than memory subsets did.

CDR1 SGHVS and CDR2 FNYEAQ were looked up in the germline V gene. V gives up 7 bases and J gives up 0 bases, and the segment between their germline ends measures 13 bases. The CDR3 holds 15 amino acids from the cysteine to the phenylalanine. Solely the CDR3 DNA is kept, with 45 bases framed from the first base. Using the deep immunoSEQ assay, TCR CDR3 regions were amplified from genomic DNA by multiplex PCR. Genomic DNA extracted from each cell subset was distributed evenly over all wells of several immunoSEQ 96-well plates, and each plate served as one replicate. For sorted subsets, around 200 ng genomic DNA, equal to 30,000 or so T cell genomes, was loaded into each replicate PCR. Purified libraries were quantified with a Qubit 3.0 fluorometer, sized on a Bioanalyzer 2100, and re-quantified with the KAPA Library Quantification kit. A separate single-read 150-cycle Illumina NextSeq 550 flow cell was used to sequence each immunoSEQ 96-well plate. Regarding the original processing steps: Because the immunoSEQ output held only junctional sequences and lacked quality scores, the filtering could not match the filtering applied to full-length reads. To assign V/J genes and CDR3, sequences were annotated against IMGT germline references using PyIR, a Python wrapper for IgBLAST v1.9. Reads were removed for weak V/J assignments (E-value above 1e-6), missing CDR3, stop codons, out-of-frame junctions, or ambiguous translated residues. V3J clonotypes were defined as sequences sharing the same inferred V gene, J gene, and CDR3 amino acid sequence. The percentage overlap between two repertoires was calculated by dividing the number of shared unique clonotypes by the size of the smaller repertoire. Repertoire richness was assessed with RTK rarefaction, the Chao1 estimator, and Recon v2.1 estimates of unobserved clonotypes. Generation probabilities for all TCRbeta clonotypes obtained by the gDNA method from a handful of donors were computed using OLGA. TCRdb mirrors the immuneACCESS table, restricted to in-frame sequences. Some clones are absent from its copies; in checked studies, under half trace to an unresolved V gene, and the reason for the others is unknown. D and trimming were read from the DNA, whereas the V and J calls and clone size are those reported in that table. This sample has 1.5 million to 2.5 million clones in its table, and about 95% of those were observed once. The ten biggest clones cover approximately 1.2% of the sample.

A remark on this clone: Its antigen remains undetermined. Base qualities are not at hand, and no much larger clone is one base apart.

CD8 naive samples were CD45RO-negative cells positively selected for CCR7, giving a CD45RA+CCR7+ population that excluded TemRA cells. Healthy HIV-negative adults with no recently reported acute infections or vaccinations were included as donors. Every donor was a Caucasian adult living in Nashville, Tennessee, USA. After blood collection by leukapheresis, PBMCs were isolated using Ficoll-Histopaque density gradient centrifugation and then cryopreserved in the vapor phase of liquid nitrogen. Analytical flow cytometry was used to check the purity and quantity of every magnetically sorted T cell population. Genomic DNA was isolated from each sorted fraction and quantified by UV absorbance on a Nanodrop 2000c.

The source material was naive CD8+ T cells sorted from blood. In the paper's terms, the cell subset or site label means: CD45RA+CCR7+. The chain links TRBV7-6 with TRBJ1-3, with the D segment identity uncertain. The clonotype comes from a man between 18 and 35 years old in good health. CDR3 reads: CASNRGRSSGNTIYF. The nucleotide sequence reads as follows: TGTGCCAGCAACCGAGGACGGAGCTCTGGAAACACCATATATTTT.